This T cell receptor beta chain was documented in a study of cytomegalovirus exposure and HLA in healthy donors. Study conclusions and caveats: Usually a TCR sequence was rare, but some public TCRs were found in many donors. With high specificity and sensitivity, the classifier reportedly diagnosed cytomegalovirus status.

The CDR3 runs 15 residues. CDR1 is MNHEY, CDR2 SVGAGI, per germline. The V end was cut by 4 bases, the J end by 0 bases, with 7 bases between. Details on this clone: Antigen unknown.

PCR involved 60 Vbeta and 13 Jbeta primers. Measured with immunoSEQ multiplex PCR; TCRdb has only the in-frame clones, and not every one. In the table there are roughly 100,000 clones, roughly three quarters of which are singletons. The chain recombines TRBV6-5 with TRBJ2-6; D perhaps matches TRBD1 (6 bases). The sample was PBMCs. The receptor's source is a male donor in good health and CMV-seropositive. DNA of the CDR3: TGTGCCAGCAGTTTCAGGGGCTCTGGGGCCAACGTCCTGACTTTC. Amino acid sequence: CASSFRGSGANVLTF.